This T cell receptor (beta chain) was captured in a study of cytomegalovirus exposure and HLA in healthy donors. Study at large: Around 80 million unique TCR sequences came from HLA-typed donors in an early release.

The study ran its PCR with 60 Vbeta and 13 Jbeta primers. Clones were sequenced by immunoSEQ multiplex PCR, and TCRdb holds only the in-frame ones, with some missing. The sample lists about 160,000 clones; less than 90% were seen once. Comment on this clone: Antigen unknown.

Points from the study as a whole: In vitro checks showed that a few CMV-associated chains really do target CMV antigens. Analysis was performed later, and it showed HLA-associated TCR beta chains to be more clonally expanded than equally common others. Previous analysis showed most TCR beta V segments were productive about 87% or about 30% of the time.

The V gene's germline CDR1 is GTSNPN and CDR2 SVGIG (reference sequence). V lost 5 bases and J 0 bases, leaving 8 bases between the germline ends. The CDR3 has 12 residues. The TCR comes from a male donor in good health and CMV-seropositive. V and J are TRBV30 and TRBJ2-7; perhaps TRBD2 as D (5 bases). The sequenced material came from PBMCs. The CDR3 coding sequence is TGTGCCTGGCACCGGGACTCCTACGAGCAGTACTTC. Protein: CAWHRDSYEQYF.